Shown below are 26 T cell receptor beta chains from a single sample sequenced in a study of blood T cell repertoires in COVID-19 (dated by TCRdb to the early 2020s). Library construction relied on the immunoSEQ multiplex PCR assay. In TCRdb, the immuneACCESS table is reduced to in-frame sequences with V and J assigned. These tables do not hold every clone; where another copy was compared, an unresolved V gene accounts for under half, and the others remain unexplained. The sample table records roughly 180,000 clones; 80% to 85% of these occur just once. The top ten constitute 7% of the sample. The sequencing sample was made of peripheral blood. Source of these receptors: a woman aged 35 to 49 with COVID-19, enrolled during active disease.

The chain is built from TRBV24-1 and TRBJ2-2; weak D call: TRBD2 (5 bases). CDR1 KGHDR and CDR2 SFDVKD come from the germline V gene. This CDR3 contains 12 residues. V was clipped by 6 bases and J by 4 bases, with 5 bases between them. This CDR3 reads CATSRGTGELFF. Written as DNA, the CDR3 is TGTGCCACCAGTCGGGGCACCGGGGAGCTGTTTTTT.

J is TRBJ1-5 and V is TRBV15; D gene unclear. Germline CDR1 reads LNHNV; CDR2 reads YYDKDF (reference sequence). This CDR3 is built from 14 residues. V was trimmed by 0 bases and J by 7 bases, leaving 10 bases between them. CDR3 nucleotides: TGTGCCACCAGCAGAGATCAAGGAGGACAGCCCCAGCATTTT. Translating gives CATSRDQGGQPQHF. Full variable domain (outside the CDR3, taken from reference TRBV15 and TRBJ1-5): DAMVIQNPRYQVTQFGKPVTLSCSQTLNHNVMYWYQQKSSQAPKLLFHYYDKDFNNEADTPDNFQSRRPNTSFCFLDIRSPGLGDTAMYLCATSRDQGGQPQHFGDGTRLSIL.

The V call is TRBV18, the J call TRBJ1-1, with D maybe TRBD1 (6 bases). Trimming shortened V by 3 bases and J by 10 bases, and 18 bases separated the two germline ends. The CDR3 runs to 14 residues. The germline gives CDR1 KGHSH, CDR2 LQKENI. The CDR3 nucleotides read TGTGCCAGCTCACCGTATAGGGGGAACACTCGAGCTTTCTTT. This translates into CASSPYRGNTRAFF. Together with reference TRBV18 and TRBJ1-1, the CDR3 gives the full variable domain: NAGVMQNPRHLVRRRGQEARLRCSPMKGHSHVYWYRQLPEEGLKFMVYLQKENIIDESGMPKERFSAEFPKEGPSILRIQQVVRGDSAAYFCASSPYRGNTRAFFGQGTRLTVV.

This chain joins TRBV7-9 and TRBJ1-5, with 7 bases fitting TRBD1. Unmatched junction bases numbered 6, after V lost 0 bases and J lost 4 bases. CDR1 and CDR2 (germline): SEHNR, FQNEAQ (reference sequence). The CDR3 consists of 16 residues. CDR3 nucleotides: TGTGCCAGCAGCTTAGCGCCTGGGACAGTTAATCAGCCCCAGCATTTT. Protein product: CASSLAPGTVNQPQHF.

This chain joins TRBV6-5 and TRBJ2-5; the match to TRBD2 covers 7 bases. The V gene end was trimmed by 6 bases and the J gene end by 7 bases; junction bases not matched to a gene: 14. Germline assignment: CDR1 MNHEY and CDR2 SVGAGI. CDR3 length equals 15 residues. CDR3 residues: CASSGSGALLGTQYF. Written as DNA, the CDR3 is TGTGCCAGCAGCGGAAGCGGGGCGCTTCTAGGGACCCAGTACTTC.

The chain uses TRBV5-1 and TRBJ2-7, with 9 bases lining up with TRBD1. Germline loops: CDR1 SGHRS, CDR2 YFSETQ. The CDR3 consists of 15 residues. The V segment lost 4 bases and the J segment 2 bases; nucleotides outside the gene matches: 7. The CDR3 sequence: CASSRGQGTTYEQYF. Written as DNA, the CDR3 is TGCGCCAGCAGCCGTGGACAGGGGACGACCTACGAGCAGTACTTC.

V is TRBV7-8 and J is TRBJ2-3; D is unclear. V gave up 2 bases and J gave up 4 bases, with 16 bases separating them. This CDR3 is 16 amino acids long. Germline assignment: CDR1 SGHVS and CDR2 FQNEAQ. The CDR3 protein is CASSLSTGDPPDTQYF. CDR3 DNA sequence: TGTGCCAGCAGCTTAAGTACCGGAGATCCCCCAGATACGCAGTATTTT.

This clone was observed a handful of times. The gene calls are TRBV2 and TRBJ1-2, with 9 bases identical to TRBD1. From germline, CDR1 is SNHLY and CDR2 FYNNEI. This CDR3 comprises 13 residues. Trimming took 8 bases from V and 1 from J; bases not matched to a gene: 2. CDR3 sequence: CASDRGVNYGYTF. CDR3 DNA sequence: TGTGCCAGCGACAGGGGGGTTAACTATGGCTACACCTTC.

This clone was observed a few times. The V gene is TRBV21-1, the J gene TRBJ2-7; the tabulated D call, TRBD2, remains unverified against the DNA. TRBV21-1 is a pseudogene. The CDR3 is 17 residues long. CDR3 amino acids: CASSNPMRGPNSYEQYF. DNA of the CDR3: TGTGCCAGCAGCAATCCCATGCGGGGGCCCAACTCCTACGAGCAGTACTTC.

V and J are TRBV19 and TRBJ1-1; a possible D gene is TRBD1 (6 bases). The V gene's germline CDR1 is LNHDA and CDR2 SQIVND (reference sequence). Trimming removed 7 bases from V and 1 base from J, with 10 bases in between. The CDR3 has 13 amino acids. The CDR3 region is CASKHRANTEAFF. For the CDR3, the DNA is TGTGCCAGTAAGCACAGGGCGAACACTGAAGCTTTCTTT. Filled out from reference TRBV19 and TRBJ1-1, the complete variable domain reads DGGITQSPKYLFRKEGQNVTLSCEQNLNHDAMYWYRQDPGQGLRLIYYSQIVNDFQKGDIAEGYSVSREKKESFPLTVTSAQKNPTAFYLCASKHRANTEAFFGQGTRLTVV.

The chain is built from TRBV6-6 and TRBJ2-5; D is uncertain. Germline CDR1 reads MNHNY; CDR2 reads SVGAGI (reference sequence). V was cut by 2 bases and J by 1 base, with 5 bases left in between. This CDR3 spans 13 amino acids. Written as DNA, the CDR3 is TGTGCCAGCAGTTACAGAGCCCAAGAGACCCAGTACTTC. It specifies CASSYRAQETQYF.

V usage is TRBV29-1 and J usage is TRBJ1-4, with 8 positions matching TRBD1. V gave up 5 bases and J gave up 7 bases; unmatched junction bases: 6. The CDR3 loop spans 13 amino acids. CDR1 is SQVTM and CDR2 is ANQGSEA in the germline V gene. CDR3 coding DNA: TGCAGCGTTTCAGGGGGCTTGGGTGAAAAACTGTTTTTT. Translating gives CSVSGGLGEKLFF.

This clone has at least ten counts. The chain recombines TRBV6-4 with TRBJ2-2, with TRBD2 matching over 7 bases. CDR3 size: 14 residues. V lost 6 bases, J lost 6 bases, and 7 bases stayed unmatched. From germline, CDR1 is MRHNA and CDR2 SNTAGT. The CDR3 region is CASRASGVSGELFF. DNA of the CDR3: TGTGCCAGCAGGGCGAGCGGGGTATCCGGGGAGCTGTTTTTT.

The chain uses TRBV6-5 and TRBJ1-2; no clear D gene. Trimming left V 6 bases short and J 8 bases short, with 16 bases between. In germline, CDR1 is MNHEY, CDR2 SVGAGI. The CDR3 is made up of 13 amino acids. In DNA form, the CDR3 reads TGTGCCAGCAGAGGTCTGGGCCCGGAAGGCTACACCTTC. This translates into CASRGLGPEGYTF.

The rearrangement uses TRBV6-5 and TRBJ1-1, with D possibly matching TRBD1 (6 bases). In germline, CDR1 is MNHEY, CDR2 SVGAGI. The ends were cut back, 1 base at V and 1 base at J, with 7 bases in the middle. The CDR3 runs to 14 residues. The chain's CDR3 is CASSYLGANTEAFF. Here the CDR3 DNA reads TGTGCCAGCAGTTACTTGGGGGCGAACACTGAAGCTTTCTTT.

This chain joins TRBV4-2 and TRBJ2-5; the match to TRBD2 covers 12 bases. Germline lookup yields CDR1 LGHNA and CDR2 YNFKEQ. V lost 4 bases, J lost 0 bases, and 9 bases stayed unmatched. The CDR3 runs 18 residues. Written as DNA, the CDR3 is TGTGCCAGCAGCCCTAGGACTAGCGGGGCCCAGTACCAAGAGACCCAGTACTTC. Translation: CASSPRTSGAQYQETQYF.

This clone was found a few times. V usage is TRBV24-1 and J usage is TRBJ1-2, with D perhaps matching TRBD1 (6 bases). This CDR3 has 14 amino acids. V was clipped by 3 bases and J by 4 bases, with 11 bases between them. Germline CDR1 KGHDR, CDR2 SFDVKD. CDR3 amino acids: CATSDPQGFYGYTF. CDR3 nucleotide sequence: TGTGCCACCAGTGATCCACAGGGCTTCTATGGCTACACCTTC.

The CDR3 DNA is TGTGCCAGCAGTACAGGGGGATTAGGAACTGAAGCTTTCTTT. It encodes CASSTGGLGTEAFF. The chain joins TRBV28 to TRBJ1-1, with 8 bases lining up with TRBD1. The V gene end was trimmed by 5 bases and the J gene end by 5 bases; junction bases not matched to a gene: 7. Per the germline V gene, CDR1 is MDHEN and CDR2 is SYDVKM. This CDR3 has 14 residues.

Note on this clone: One junction end disagrees with the germline gene, perhaps due to a read error. CDR3 bases: TGTGCCAGCAGGGAAGACAGGGGACAAAACACTGAAGCTTTCTTT. This translates into CASREDRGQNTEAFF. The rearrangement links TRBV6-1 to TRBJ1-1; 8 positions agree with TRBD1. From germline, CDR1 is MNHNS and CDR2 SASEGT. The CDR3 extends over 15 amino acids.

This clone was seen just once. This chain uses TRBV14 with TRBJ2-5, with D possibly being TRBD2 (5 bases). Germline V CDR1 and CDR2: SGHDN, FVKESK. There are 16 residues in the CDR3. The V and J ends lost 3 bases and 5 bases respectively, with 19 bases between them. The CDR3 spells CASSQMQEVGKETQYF. CDR3 coding DNA: TGTGCCAGCAGCCAGATGCAGGAGGTGGGGAAGGAGACCCAGTACTTC.

V gene TRBV6-4 combines with J gene TRBJ2-2; unclear D gene. Germline V gene data show CDR1 as MRHNA and CDR2 as SNTAGT. Trimming pared 6 bases from V and 5 bases from J, leaving 10 bases between. CDR3 length equals 13 residues. The CDR3 here is CASSPDQTGELFF. DNA of the CDR3: TGTGCCAGCAGCCCCGATCAGACCGGGGAGCTGTTTTTT.

This clone showed up many times. Here the CDR3 reads CASSVLAGERGGELFF. Here the CDR3 DNA reads TGTGCCAGCAGTGTACTAGCGGGAGAGCGGGGCGGGGAGCTGTTTTTT. The chain recombines TRBV28 with TRBJ2-2; 11 bases agree with TRBD2. In germline, CDR1 is MDHEN, CDR2 SYDVKM. The CDR3 has 16 residues. Trimming took 5 bases from V and 7 from J; bases not matched to a gene: 9.

This chain links TRBV7-7 with TRBJ2-3, with TRBD2 identical over 13 bases. Losses at the gene ends were 5 bases for V and 7 bases for J; bases not matched to a gene: 6. The germline gives CDR1 SSHAT, CDR2 FNYEAQ (reference sequence). CDR3 length equals 15 residues. The CDR3, as DNA: TGTGCCAGCAGCCTACTAGCGGGGGGGTCGTATACGCAGTATTTT. Translation: CASSLLAGGSYTQYF.

The rearrangement uses TRBV6-4 and TRBJ2-1; 11 bases are a match to TRBD2. CDR3 length: 15 amino acids. Germline CDR1 and CDR2: MRHNA and SNTAGT. J lost 9 bases, V lost 5 bases, and 9 bases had no gene match. The CDR3 is CASSSSSGGAGEQFF. DNA of the CDR3: TGTGCCAGCAGTTCGAGTAGCGGGGGGGCGGGTGAGCAGTTCTTC.

This chain links TRBV10-3 with TRBJ2-7, with 7 bases aligning to TRBD2. This CDR3 spans 15 amino acids. The V segment lost 3 bases and the J segment 0 bases; nucleotides outside the gene matches: 5. Germline CDR1 is ENHRY and CDR2 is SYGVKD. Here the CDR3 reads CAISDPGGSSYEQYF. CDR3 bases: TGTGCCATCAGTGATCCGGGGGGTTCCTCCTACGAGCAGTACTTC.

This chain uses TRBV18 with TRBJ2-7, with D perhaps matching TRBD2 (7 bases). Between the trimmed V and J ends, which lost 3 bases and 7 bases, there was a span of 28 bases. Looked up from germline, CDR1 is KGHSH and CDR2 is LQKENI. The CDR3 contains 18 residues. The DNA for the CDR3 is TGTGCCAGCTCACCTGCTGGGGGCGTGGGGGGGCTACTTCAGGAGCAGTACTTC. It yields the protein CASSPAGGVGGLLQEQYF.